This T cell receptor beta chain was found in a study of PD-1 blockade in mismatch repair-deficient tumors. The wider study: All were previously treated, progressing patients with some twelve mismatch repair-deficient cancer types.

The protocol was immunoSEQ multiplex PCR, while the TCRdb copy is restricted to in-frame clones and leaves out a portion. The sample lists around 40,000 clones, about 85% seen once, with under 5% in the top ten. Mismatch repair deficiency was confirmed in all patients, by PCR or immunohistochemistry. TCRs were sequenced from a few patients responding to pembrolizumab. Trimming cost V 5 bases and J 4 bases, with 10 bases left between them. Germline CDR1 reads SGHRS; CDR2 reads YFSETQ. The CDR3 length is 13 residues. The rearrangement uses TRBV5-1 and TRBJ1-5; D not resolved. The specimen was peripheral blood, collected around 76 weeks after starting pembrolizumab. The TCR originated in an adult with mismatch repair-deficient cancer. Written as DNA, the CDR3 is TGCGCCAGCAGTCCGACGGGGAATCAGCCCCAGCATTTT. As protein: CASSPTGNQPQHF.